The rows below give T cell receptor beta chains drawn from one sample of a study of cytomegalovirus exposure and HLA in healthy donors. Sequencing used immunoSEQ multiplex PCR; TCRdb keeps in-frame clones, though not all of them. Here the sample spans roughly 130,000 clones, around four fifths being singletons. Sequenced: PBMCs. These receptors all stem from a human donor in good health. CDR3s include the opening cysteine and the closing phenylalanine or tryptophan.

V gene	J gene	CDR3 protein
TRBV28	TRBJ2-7	CASSPGQGASLEQYF
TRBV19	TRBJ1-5	CASGDRGSNQPQHF
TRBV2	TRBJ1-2	CASSEDRTGDGYTF
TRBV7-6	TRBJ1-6	CASSGQNNSPLHF
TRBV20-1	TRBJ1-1	CRSAKRAEAFF
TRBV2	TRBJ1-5	CASSFLRLYQPQHF
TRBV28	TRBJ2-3	CASSFPSGGGGETDTQYF
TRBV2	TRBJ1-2	CASSEGTTANYGYTF
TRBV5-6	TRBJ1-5	CASSLASGTGINQPQHF
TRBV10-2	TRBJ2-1	CASSESQGASYNEQFF
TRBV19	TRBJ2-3	CASSIAGWQISTDTQYF
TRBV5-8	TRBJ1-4	CASSLEVGGAFDEKLFF
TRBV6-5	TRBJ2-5	CASSYTDRGRETQYF
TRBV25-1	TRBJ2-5	CASRGGNQETQYF
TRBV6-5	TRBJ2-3	CASSSARVISDTQYF
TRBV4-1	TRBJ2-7	CASSENGQGTYEQYF